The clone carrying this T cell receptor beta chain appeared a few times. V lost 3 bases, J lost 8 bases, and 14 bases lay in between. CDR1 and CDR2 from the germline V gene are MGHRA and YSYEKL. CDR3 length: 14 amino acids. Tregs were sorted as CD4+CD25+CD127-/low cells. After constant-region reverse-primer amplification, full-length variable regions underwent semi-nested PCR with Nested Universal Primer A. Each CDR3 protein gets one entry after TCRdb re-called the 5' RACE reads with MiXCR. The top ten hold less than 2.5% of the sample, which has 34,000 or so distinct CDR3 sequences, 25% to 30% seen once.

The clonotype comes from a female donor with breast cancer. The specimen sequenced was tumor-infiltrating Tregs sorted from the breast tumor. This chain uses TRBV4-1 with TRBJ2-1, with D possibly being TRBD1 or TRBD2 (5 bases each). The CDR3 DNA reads TGCGCCAGCAGCCAGGGGCCTGAGGGATATGAGCAGTTCTTC. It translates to CASSQGPEGYEQFF.